The 20 T cell receptor beta chains below come from one sample, sequenced in a study of blood T cell repertoires in COVID-19. Assay: immunoSEQ multiplex PCR; the TCRdb copy retains only in-frame clones and omits some. The table lists some 180,000 clones, nearly 80% of them singletons, with around 14% in the top ten. Sequencing input: PBMCs or T cells enriched from blood (not recorded which). The receptor source for this set is a man aged 60 to 69 who had been exposed to COVID-19.

The sample holds many counts of this clone. J is TRBJ2-1 and V is TRBV10-3; 8 bases are shared with TRBD2. The CDR3 totals 13 residues. Germline V gene sequence: CDR1 ENHRY, CDR2 SYGVKD. V dropped 8 bases and J dropped 5; count of bases not matched to a gene: 5. The CDR3 spells CAIPGTSDNEQFF. The CDR3 DNA sequence: TGTGCCATCCCCGGGACTAGTGACAATGAGCAGTTCTTC.

The table lists this clone with a count of one. The rearrangement uses TRBV7-7 and TRBJ2-5; D remains unclear. The CDR3 has 13 residues. Deletions cut 1 base from V and 1 base from J, with 4 bases between. Per germline, CDR1 SSHAT and CDR2 FNYEAQ (reference sequence). CDR3 amino acids: CASSLEPQETQYF. CDR3 DNA sequence: TGTGCCAGCAGCTTAGAGCCCCAAGAGACCCAGTACTTC. Variable domain in full (rest from reference TRBV7-7 and TRBJ2-5): GAGVSQSPRYKVTKRGQDVTLRCDPISSHATLYWYQQALGQGPEFLTYFNYEAQPDKSGLPSDRFSAERPEGSISTLTIQRTEQRDSAMYRCASSLEPQETQYFGPGTRLLVL.

The V gene is TRBV7-2, the J gene TRBJ2-7, with D possibly TRBD2 on 5 matching bases. CDR3 length: 15 residues. In germline, CDR1 is SGHTA, CDR2 FQGNSA. V lost 5 bases and J lost 8, with 22 bases in between. The CDR3 loop is CASSPRASLAVKQYF. As DNA, the CDR3 is TGTGCCAGCAGCCCTCGGGCCTCCCTAGCAGTGAAGCAGTACTTC. The full variable domain, its missing parts supplied by reference TRBV7-2 and TRBJ2-7, is GAGVSQSPSNKVTEKGKDVELRCDPISGHTALYWYRQSLGQGLEFLIYFQGNSAPDKSGLPSDRFSAERTGGSVSTLTIQRTQQEDSAVYLCASSPRASLAVKQYFGPGTRLTVT.

V gene TRBV27 combines with J gene TRBJ1-5, with 7 positions matching TRBD1. V lost 7 bases to trimming and J lost 3 bases; unmatched junction nucleotides: 6. CDR3 length: 14 amino acids. Germline lookup yields CDR1 MNHEY and CDR2 SMNVEV (reference sequence). In nucleotides, the CDR3 is TGTGCCAGCACCCTCGACAGGGTCAATCAGCCCCAGCATTTT. Protein product: CASTLDRVNQPQHF.

The chain uses TRBV11-3 and TRBJ1-5, with D possibly being TRBD1 (5 bases). CDR1 is SGHNT, CDR2 YENEEA, per germline. V dropped 1 base and J dropped 1 base, with 14 bases sitting between them. The CDR3 loop spans 17 amino acids. CDR3 loop: CASSLAGVGDSNQPQHF. CDR3 coding DNA: TGTGCCAGCAGCTTAGCGGGGGTGGGGGACAGCAATCAGCCCCAGCATTTT.

The chain carries TRBV19 and TRBJ2-2; 8 positions agree with TRBD1. The CDR3 runs 17 residues. Germline CDR1 is LNHDA and CDR2 is SQIVND (reference sequence). V lost 5 bases, J lost 5 bases, and 13 bases stayed unmatched. The CDR3 sequence is CASSLRSGGSGTGELFF. The CDR3 DNA sequence: TGTGCCAGTAGTCTACGATCAGGGGGCAGTGGTACCGGGGAGCTGTTTTTT.

This chain connects TRBV3-1 (or the pseudogene TRBV3-2) to TRBJ2-2; 7 bases fit TRBD2. Germline trimming cut 1 base from V and 5 bases from J; bases unmatched to any gene: 10. This CDR3 region has 17 residues. From germline, CDR1 is LGHDT and CDR2 YNNKEL (reference sequence). The CDR3 nucleotides read TGTGCCAGCAGCCAAGCGCGAACGGGAGGCGGAACCGGGGAGCTGTTTTTT. Amino acids: CASSQARTGGGTGELFF.

The gene calls are TRBV12-3 or TRBV12-4 and TRBJ1-5; TRBD1 is a possible D gene (6 bases). Trimming removed 6 bases at V and 6 bases at J, with 12 bases between. The CDR3 contains 13 residues. This CDR3 reads CASRAGVGQPQHF. CDR3 sequence (DNA): TGTGCCAGCAGGGCAGGGGTGGGTCAGCCCCAGCATTTT.

This clone appeared a single time. The chain is built from TRBV30 and TRBJ1-2; a weak D match, TRBD1 (5 bases). The germline CDR1 and CDR2 sequences are GTSNPN and SVGIG (reference sequence). V gave up 6 bases and J gave up 2 bases, with 10 bases separating them. The CDR3 is 12 amino acids. CDR3 DNA sequence: TGTGCCTGCGGCAGGGAAAACTATGGCTACACCTTC. It encodes CACGRENYGYTF.

The J gene is TRBJ2-3, the V gene TRBV5-1, with D possibly matching TRBD2 (6 bases). The germline V gene encodes CDR1 SGHRS and CDR2 YFSETQ. Deletions cut 0 bases from V and 1 base from J, with 9 bases between. The CDR3 loop spans 15 amino acids. The CDR3 DNA sequence: TGCGCCAGCAGCTTGGCGGCTAGCGGCACAGATACGCAGTATTTT. This translates into CASSLAASGTDTQYF. The whole variable domain, filled in from reference TRBV5-1 and TRBJ2-3, reads KAGVTQTPRYLIKTRGQQVTLSCSPISGHRSVSWYQQTPGQGLQFLFEYFSETQRNKGNFPGRFSGRQFSNSRSEMNVSTLELGDSALYLCASSLAASGTDTQYFGPGTRLTVL.

The chain couples TRBV2 to TRBJ1-2; D unclear. The V end was cut by 2 bases, the J end by 1 base, with 8 bases between. From germline, CDR1 is SNHLY and CDR2 FYNNEI. The length of the CDR3 is 14 residues. The CDR3 protein is CASSERTVNYGYTF. In DNA form, the CDR3 reads TGTGCCAGCAGTGAAAGGACTGTTAACTATGGCTACACCTTC.

The V call is TRBV5-4, the J call TRBJ2-3; 9 bases line up with TRBD2. J gave up 4 bases and V 7 bases, and 7 bases lay outside the gene matches. Germline CDR1 SGHNT, CDR2 YYREEE (reference sequence). The CDR3 loop spans 14 amino acids. CDR3 in amino acids: CASARRGGPDTQYF. CDR3 nucleotide sequence: TGTGCCAGCGCCAGGCGGGGGGGACCAGATACGCAGTATTTT.

The chain employs TRBV19 and TRBJ1-4, with a tentative D call TRBD1 (5 bases). CDR3 length equals 16 residues. The germline V gene encodes CDR1 LNHDA and CDR2 SQIVND (reference sequence). The V and J ends lost 1 base and 6 bases respectively, with 15 bases between them. The CDR3 sequence: CASSIAPGLGHEKLFF. In DNA, the CDR3 is TGTGCCAGTAGTATAGCCCCGGGACTTGGGCATGAAAAACTGTTTTTT.

The chain employs TRBV6-2 or TRBV6-3 and TRBJ2-3; 9 nucleotides line up with TRBD2. J lost 6 bases, V lost 4 bases, and 8 bases had no gene match. Germline V gene sequence: CDR1 MNHEY, CDR2 SVGEGT. The CDR3 spans 15 residues. For the CDR3, the DNA is TGTGCCAGCAGTTCTTCTAGCGGGACTGTGGATACGCAGTATTTT. Protein: CASSSSSGTVDTQYF.

The genes are TRBV4-1 and TRBJ2-7; the match to TRBD2 covers 13 bases. V gave up 8 bases and J gave up 2 bases; unmatched junction bases: 9. The CDR3 loop spans 16 amino acids. Germline V gives CDR1 MGHRA, CDR2 YSYEKL. The CDR3 protein is CASPWGGTSGAYEQYF. The CDR3 DNA is TGCGCCAGCCCCTGGGGGGGGACTAGCGGGGCCTACGAGCAGTACTTC.

Comment on this clone: Within the sample, other DNA sequences also encode this same CDR3. V is TRBV5-1 and J is TRBJ1-6, with 7 bases fitting TRBD1. Germline V lookup: CDR1 SGHRS, CDR2 YFSETQ. Trimming cost V 4 bases and J 6 bases; bases outside gene matches: 7. The length of the CDR3 is 15 residues. The CDR3 DNA reads as TGCGCCAGCAGCCCTAGACAGGGTGGTAATTCACCCCTCCACTTT. Its translation is CASSPRQGGNSPLHF.

The V gene is TRBV12-5, the J gene TRBJ2-7; 7 bases match TRBD2. Unmatched junction bases numbered 11, after V lost 6 bases and J lost 3 bases. CDR1 LGHNT and CDR2 FRNRAP come from the germline V gene. The CDR3 has 15 residues. CDR3 region: CASGPGTTMGYEQYF. The CDR3 nucleotides read TGTGCTAGTGGCCCGGGGACTACCATGGGCTACGAGCAGTACTTC.

This chain uses TRBV28 with TRBJ1-1; TRBD1 agrees at 7 bases. Losses at the gene ends were 4 bases for V and 3 bases for J; bases not matched to a gene: 8. There are 15 residues in the CDR3. Germline CDR1 reads MDHEN; CDR2 reads SYDVKM. This CDR3 is CASSSRDRGHTEAFF. The CDR3 DNA follows: TGTGCCAGCAGTTCCCGGGACAGAGGGCACACTGAAGCTTTCTTT.

This clone was seen only a few times. The rearrangement links TRBV5-1 to TRBJ1-1; tentative D call: TRBD1 (6 bases). V lost 4 bases to trimming and J lost 10 bases, with 23 bases between them. Germline V gene data show CDR1 as SGHRS and CDR2 as YFSETQ. The CDR3 consists of 15 residues. CDR3 in DNA: TGCGCCAGCAGCACTTCTTGGGACACCCTCGCCGGAGCTTTCTTT. This encodes CASSTSWDTLAGAFF.

The chain couples TRBV19 to TRBJ1-2, with D hard to call. The CDR3 spans 14 residues. The germline V gene has CDR1 LNHDA and CDR2 SQIVND (reference sequence). V lost 2 bases and J 4 bases, leaving 11 bases between the germline ends. The chain's CDR3 is CASSIRTGVYGYTF. CDR3 coding DNA: TGTGCCAGTAGTATAAGGACCGGGGTCTATGGCTACACCTTC. Drawing the rest from reference TRBV19 and TRBJ1-2, the complete variable domain is DGGITQSPKYLFRKEGQNVTLSCEQNLNHDAMYWYRQDPGQGLRLIYYSQIVNDFQKGDIAEGYSVSREKKESFPLTVTSAQKNPTAFYLCASSIRTGVYGYTFGSGTRLTVV.